This T cell receptor (beta chain) came from a study of T cell changes during pregnancy in multiple sclerosis. This CDR3 comprises 15 residues. V was clipped by 1 base and J by 7 bases, with 14 bases between them. CDR1 is SEHNR and CDR2 is FQNEAQ in the germline V gene (reference sequence). Clones were sequenced by immunoSEQ multiplex PCR, and TCRdb holds only the in-frame ones, with some missing. The data hold roughly 90,000 clones, with 91% observed a single time. The source was peripheral blood, collected before pregnancy. The TCR comes from a female donor with multiple sclerosis, enrolled in a pregnancy study. The chain has TRBV7-9 and TRBJ2-1; D is perhaps TRBD2 (5 bases). The DNA of the CDR3 is TGTGCCAGCAGCTTAGAAGGAACACCGGGGAATGAGCAGTTCTTC. It is translated as CASSLEGTPGNEQFF.